This is a list of T cell receptor beta chains from one sample in a study of blood T cell repertoires in COVID-19. This table comes from immunoSEQ multiplex PCR, and its TCRdb copy is limited to in-frame clones, with some not included. The sample lists roughly 51,000 clones, less than 95% occurring once. Material for sequencing was peripheral blood. The receptors were gathered from a man in his 70s with acute or convalescent COVID-19. Both conserved end residues are part of each CDR3. The D gene is left open where the match is weak. The size field is filled for only some rows; it gives once, few, many or a size class.

TRBJ2-3	NA	NA	TRBV5-4	CASSSRQGGNTQYF	TGTGCCAGCAGCTCCCGGCAGGGGGGAAATACGCAGTATTTT
TRBJ2-5	TRBD1	NA	TRBV5-4	CASSPTGQGSQETQYF	TGTGCCAGCAGCCCAACTGGACAGGGGTCACAAGAGACCCAGTACTTC
TRBJ1-3	NA	once	TRBV28	CASSPGFGNTIYF	TGTGCCAGCAGTCCCGGTTTTGGAAACACCATATATTTT
TRBJ2-7	TRBD1	NA	TRBV29-1	CSVEDREYEQYF	TGCAGCGTTGAGGACAGGGAATACGAGCAGTACTTC
TRBJ1-5	NA	NA	TRBV11-2	CASSPDRDQPQHF	TGTGCCAGCAGCCCCGACAGAGATCAGCCCCAGCATTTT
TRBJ1-2	NA	once	TRBV28	CASTSLGAGGYGYTF	TGTGCCAGCACCTCCCTCGGGGCCGGGGGCTATGGCTACACCTTC
TRBJ1-2	NA	NA	TRBV3-1/TRBV3-2	CASSQAPVAGYGYTF	TGTGCCAGCAGCCAAGCCCCTGTGGCAGGGTATGGCTACACCTTC
TRBJ2-7	NA	NA	TRBV7-8	CASSLTTGRYEQYF	TGTGCCAGCAGCTTAACCACAGGGCGGTACGAGCAGTACTTC
TRBJ2-7	NA	NA	TRBV11-2	CASSSRTGRAPLGSYEQYF	TGTGCCAGCAGCTCACGAACGGGAAGGGCACCACTTGGCTCCTACGAGCAGTACTTC
TRBJ1-1	NA	NA	TRBV19	CASMGASYSMNTEAFF	TGTGCCAGTATGGGGGCATCTTACTCTATGAACACTGAAGCTTTCTTT
TRBJ2-4	TRBD1	NA	TRBV18	CASSPRDRGPAKNIQYF	TGTGCCAGCTCACCCAGAGACAGGGGGCCGGCCAAAAACATTCAGTACTTC
TRBJ2-5	TRBD2	NA	TRBV27	CASSSAGGPQETQYF	TGTGCCAGCAGTTCCGCGGGGGGGCCGCAAGAGACCCAGTACTTC
TRBJ2-7	TRBD1	NA	TRBV4-2	CASSQAGQGPSGEQYF	TGTGCCAGCAGCCAGGCTGGACAGGGGCCCTCGGGCGAGCAGTACTTC
TRBJ1-6	NA	NA	TRBV30	CAWSLESPLHF	TGTGCCTGGAGTCTAGAGTCACCCCTCCACTTT
TRBJ1-3	NA	NA	TRBV19	CASSNYFMAGTLGNTIYF	TGTGCCAGTAGCAACTATTTCATGGCGGGGACGCTGGGAAACACCATATATTTT
TRBJ1-2	NA	NA	TRBV11-2	CASTNNRRNGYTF	TGTGCCAGCACAAATAACCGGCGGAATGGCTACACCTTC
TRBJ1-5	TRBD1	NA	TRBV24-1	CATSDSSGQEFNQPQHF	TGTGCCACCAGTGATTCTTCGGGACAGGAGTTTAATCAGCCCCAGCATTTT
TRBJ2-3	TRBD2	NA	TRBV19	CASTKTSGGVGDTQYF	TGTGCCAGTACCAAGACTAGCGGGGGGGTTGGCGATACGCAGTATTTT
TRBJ1-5	NA	NA	TRBV28	CASSPPRVQPQHF	TGTGCCAGCAGCCCCCCCAGGGTTCAGCCCCAGCATTTT
TRBJ1-5	TRBD1	NA	TRBV24-1	CATFKAPGQGINQPQHF	TGTGCCACCTTTAAAGCCCCCGGACAGGGGATTAATCAGCCCCAGCATTTT
TRBJ2-7	TRBD1	NA	TRBV27	CASSSPGQGAYEQYF	TGTGCCAGCAGTTCACCGGGACAGGGGGCGTACGAGCAGTACTTC
TRBJ2-5	NA	NA	TRBV15	CATSREGAPRETQYF	TGTGCCACCAGCAGAGAGGGGGCCCCTAGAGAGACCCAGTACTTC
TRBJ1-1	TRBD1	NA	TRBV7-9	CASSPWDRGYTEAFF	TGTGCCAGCAGCCCCTGGGACAGGGGGTACACTGAAGCTTTCTTT
TRBJ2-7	TRBD1	NA	TRBV4-3	CASSQGQGSNSYEQYF	TGCGCCAGCAGCCAAGGACAGGGATCCAACTCCTACGAGCAGTACTTC
TRBJ1-4	TRBD1	NA	TRBV7-9	CASSSDRGIGEKLFF	TGTGCCAGCAGCTCGGACAGGGGTATTGGAGAAAAACTGTTTTTT
TRBJ1-2	NA	NA	TRBV7-3	CASSPTVSNYGYTF	TGTGCCAGCAGCCCCACGGTTTCTAACTATGGCTACACCTTC
TRBJ1-1	NA	NA	TRBV7-8	CASSPLSVLEAFF	TGTGCCAGCAGTCCTCTCTCCGTACTTGAAGCTTTCTTT
TRBJ1-6	TRBD1	NA	TRBV27	CASSSFRQGIHSPLHF	TGTGCCAGCAGTTCCTTCAGACAGGGTATTCATTCACCCCTCCACTTT
TRBJ1-5	NA	NA	TRBV19	CASSIALGQPQHF	TGTGCCAGTAGTATAGCGCTCGGGCAGCCCCAGCATTTT
TRBJ1-3	TRBD1	NA	TRBV19	CASRPLRDSGNTIYF	TGTGCCAGTAGGCCACTCCGGGACAGTGGAAACACCATATATTTT
TRBJ2-7	TRBD1	NA	TRBV7-9	CASSSGQGLSYEQYF	TGTGCCAGCAGCTCCGGACAGGGTCTCTCCTACGAGCAGTACTTC
TRBJ1-2	NA	once	TRBV27	CASSLFQGQGQGYTF	TGTGCCAGCAGTTTGTTTCAGGGGCAAGGTCAGGGCTACACCTTC
TRBJ2-1	TRBD2	NA	TRBV2	CASSELAGRGNEQFF	TGTGCCAGCAGTGAATTGGCAGGGAGGGGCAATGAGCAGTTCTTC
TRBJ1-5	NA	NA	TRBV24-1	CATSDSCPDAGNQPQHF	TGTGCCACCAGTGATTCGTGCCCCGATGCGGGAAATCAGCCCCAGCATTTT
TRBJ1-2	NA	NA	TRBV18	CASSPPQVGYGYTF	TGTGCCAGCTCACCACCGCAGGTCGGCTATGGCTACACCTTC
TRBJ2-3	NA	NA	TRBV27	CASSSDSSSTDTQYF	TGTGCCAGCAGTTCAGACAGTTCTAGCACAGATACGCAGTATTTT
TRBJ2-5	NA	NA	TRBV7-2	CASSLQGRVETQYF	TGTGCCAGCAGCCTCCAGGGGCGCGTAGAGACCCAGTACTTC
TRBJ1-1	TRBD1	NA	TRBV28	CASSLWTGLQGMNTEAFF	TGTGCCAGCAGTTTGTGGACAGGCCTACAGGGTATGAACACTGAAGCTTTCTTT
TRBJ1-4	NA	NA	TRBV25-1	CASSARGRANEKLFF	TGTGCCAGCAGTGCCAGAGGGAGGGCTAATGAAAAACTGTTTTTT
TRBJ2-7	NA	NA	TRBV6-1	CASSEALDSSYEQYF	TGTGCCAGCAGTGAAGCGTTGGACAGCTCCTACGAGCAGTACTTC
TRBJ2-1	TRBD2	once	TRBV5-1	CASSSEGLAGYNEQFF	TGCGCCAGCAGCTCGGAAGGACTAGCGGGGTACAATGAGCAGTTCTTC
TRBJ1-1	NA	NA	TRBV5-1	CASSFGAGMNTEAFF	TGCGCCAGCAGCTTTGGGGCGGGAATGAACACTGAAGCTTTCTTT
TRBJ1-5	NA	NA	TRBV6-2/TRBV6-3	CASSQGFVRPQHF	TGTGCCAGCAGTCAGGGGTTCGTACGGCCCCAGCATTTT
TRBJ1-5	NA	NA	TRBV3-1/TRBV3-2	CASSFLDQPQHF	TGTGCCAGCAGCTTCTTAGATCAGCCCCAGCATTTT
TRBJ2-3	NA	NA	TRBV7-2	CASSLAPGDLTDTQYF	TGTGCCAGCAGCTTAGCGCCAGGGGACCTCACAGATACGCAGTATTTT
TRBJ2-1	NA	once	TRBV11-2	CASSPFGTTTYNEQFF	TGTGCCAGCAGCCCTTTCGGGACAACTACTTACAATGAGCAGTTCTTC
TRBJ1-6	TRBD1	NA	TRBV6-2/TRBV6-3	CASSYSGTGVVSSYNSPLHF	TGTGCCAGCAGTTACTCCGGGACAGGGGTCGTGAGCTCCTATAATTCACCCCTCCACTTT